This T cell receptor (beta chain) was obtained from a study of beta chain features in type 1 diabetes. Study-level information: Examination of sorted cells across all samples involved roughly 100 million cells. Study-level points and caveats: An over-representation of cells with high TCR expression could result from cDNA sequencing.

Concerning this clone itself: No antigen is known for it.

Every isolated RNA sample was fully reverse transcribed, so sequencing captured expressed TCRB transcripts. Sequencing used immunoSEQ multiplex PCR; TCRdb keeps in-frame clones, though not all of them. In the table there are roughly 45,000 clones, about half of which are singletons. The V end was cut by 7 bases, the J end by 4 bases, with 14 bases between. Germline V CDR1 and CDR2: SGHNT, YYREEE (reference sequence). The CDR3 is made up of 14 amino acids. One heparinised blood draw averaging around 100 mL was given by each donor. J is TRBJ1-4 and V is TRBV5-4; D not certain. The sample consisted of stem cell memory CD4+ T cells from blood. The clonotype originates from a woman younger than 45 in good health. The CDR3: CASGSGLNNEKLFF. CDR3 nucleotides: TGTGCCAGCGGCTCAGGTTTAAATAATGAAAAACTGTTTTTT. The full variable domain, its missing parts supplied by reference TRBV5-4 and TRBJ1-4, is ETGVTQSPTHLIKTRGQQVTLRCSSQSGHNTVSWYQQALGQGPQFIFQYYREEENGRGNFPPRFSGLQFPNYSSELNVNALELDDSALYLCASGSGLNNEKLFFGSGTQLSVL.